The present T cell receptor (beta chain) was sequenced within a study of high-grade serous ovarian cancer treatment subgroups. The germline V gene has CDR1 SGHAT and CDR2 FQNNGV. Trimming took off 2 bases at V and 0 bases at J, with 5 bases between the two ends. The CDR3 extends over 13 amino acids. General observations from the study: Different patients shared almost no repertoire; same-patient tumors shared about 0.11 to 0.85. CDR1 and CDR2 were left unanalyzed; analyses focused on CDR3.

Worth noting for this clone: Its antigen remains unknown.

The table came from immunoSEQ multiplex PCR; TCRdb's copy has only in-frame clones and leaves some out. The sample holds tens of thousands of clones, about 81% seen once. Tumor tissue was taken before any definitive surgery or chemotherapy was given. The sample consisted of tumor tissue. The clonotype comes from a human donor with high-grade serous ovarian cancer. This chain connects TRBV11-2 to TRBJ2-7; D is ambiguous. The CDR3 spells CASSLSISYEQYF. The CDR3 region has the DNA TGTGCCAGCAGCTTATCGATCTCCTACGAGCAGTACTTC.